This T cell receptor beta chain stems from a study of blood T cell repertoires in COVID-19. Germline CDR1 is LGHDT and CDR2 is YNNKEL (reference sequence). This CDR3 comprises 15 residues. The J segment lost 4 bases and the V segment lost 1 base, leaving 2 bases of the junction unmatched. TCRdb's table, derived via immunoSEQ multiplex PCR, lists solely in-frame clones and lacks some. The repertoire holds approximately 69,000 clones, with roughly 85% as singletons. The chain employs TRBV3-1 (or the pseudogene TRBV3-2) and TRBJ2-1; 9 nucleotides line up with TRBD2. The sample taken for sequencing was peripheral blood. The receptor was derived from a woman aged 80 or over with acute or convalescent COVID-19. The DNA of the CDR3 is TGTGCCAGCAGCCAAGGGACTAGCGCGTACAATGAGCAGTTCTTC. Translating it yields CASSQGTSAYNEQFF.